The rows below give T cell receptor beta chains drawn from one sample of a study of blood T cell repertoires in COVID-19. Some clones are missing from TCRdb's copy, which holds only in-frame ones; the method was immunoSEQ multiplex PCR. This sample carries approximately 170,000 clones, under 90% of them seen once, and the ten largest clones take 10% to 13%. Material: peripheral blood. Receptors were obtained from a woman of 80 years or more with active or convalescent COVID-19. Each CDR3 is given with its conserved first and last residue. Fields, in order: D gene, J gene, clone size, CDR3 length, V gene, CDR3 protein, CDR3 DNA. D genes are given only for firm matches. Rows give clone size only sometimes, using once, few, many, or a class for an expanded clone.

D gene: TRBD1; J gene: TRBJ1-1; clone size: -; CDR3 length: 15; V gene: TRBV19; CDR3 protein: CASSIGKRQGLGAFF; CDR3 DNA: TGTGCCAGTAGTATCGGTAAAAGACAGGGACTTGGAGCTTTCTTT
D gene: TRBD1; J gene: TRBJ2-7; clone size: -; CDR3 length: 15; V gene: TRBV24-1; CDR3 protein: CATSDHGQGTYEQYF; CDR3 DNA: TGTGCCACCAGTGATCACGGACAGGGCACCTACGAGCAGTACTTC
D gene: TRBD2; J gene: TRBJ2-7; clone size: -; CDR3 length: 16; V gene: TRBV5-1; CDR3 protein: CASSLGTSGRVYEQYF; CDR3 DNA: TGCGCCAGCAGCTTGGGGACTAGCGGGAGGGTCTACGAGCAGTACTTC
D gene: TRBD1; J gene: TRBJ2-3; clone size: -; CDR3 length: 14; V gene: TRBV5-1; CDR3 protein: CASSTGDRTDTQYF; CDR3 DNA: TGCGCCAGCAGCACAGGGGACCGCACAGATACGCAGTATTTT
D gene: TRBD1; J gene: TRBJ2-7; clone size: -; CDR3 length: 13; V gene: TRBV7-7; CDR3 protein: CAAKGGVSYEQYF; CDR3 DNA: TGTGCCGCCAAAGGGGGCGTTAGCTACGAGCAGTACTTC
D gene: -; J gene: TRBJ2-7; clone size: -; CDR3 length: 15; V gene: TRBV7-9; CDR3 protein: CASSSMAGRIYEQYF; CDR3 DNA: TGTGCCAGCAGCTCCATGGCGGGAAGAATATACGAGCAGTACTTC
D gene: -; J gene: TRBJ1-2; clone size: -; CDR3 length: 13; V gene: TRBV2; CDR3 protein: CASSDGVNYGYTF; CDR3 DNA: TGTGCCAGCAGTGACGGGGTTAACTATGGCTACACCTTC
D gene: TRBD2; J gene: TRBJ2-1; clone size: -; CDR3 length: 18; V gene: TRBV19; CDR3 protein: CASTSLWGAGGSYNEQFF; CDR3 DNA: TGTGCCAGTACCTCATTATGGGGAGCGGGGGGCTCCTACAATGAGCAGTTCTTC
D gene: TRBD1; J gene: TRBJ1-4; clone size: -; CDR3 length: 15; V gene: TRBV6-5; CDR3 protein: CASTTGQGLNEKLFF; CDR3 DNA: TGTGCCAGCACTACCGGACAGGGACTTAATGAAAAACTGTTTTTT
D gene: TRBD1; J gene: TRBJ1-1; clone size: -; CDR3 length: 14; V gene: TRBV10-3; CDR3 protein: CAISVSDRAAEAFF; CDR3 DNA: TGTGCCATCAGTGTTTCCGACAGGGCGGCTGAAGCTTTCTTT
D gene: -; J gene: TRBJ2-6; clone size: -; CDR3 length: 17; V gene: TRBV4-1; CDR3 protein: CASSQVIRTSGANVLTF; CDR3 DNA: TGCGCCAGCAGCCAAGTAATTAGAACCTCTGGGGCCAACGTCCTGACTTTC
D gene: -; J gene: TRBJ1-1; clone size: -; CDR3 length: 15; V gene: TRBV28; CDR3 protein: CASSLGDRLNTEAFF; CDR3 DNA: TGTGCCAGCAGTTTAGGTGACAGGCTGAACACTGAAGCTTTCTTT
D gene: TRBD1; J gene: TRBJ1-2; clone size: -; CDR3 length: 14; V gene: TRBV5-8; CDR3 protein: CASSHRGSAYGYTF; CDR3 DNA: TGTGCCAGCAGCCACAGGGGGTCTGCGTATGGCTACACCTTC
D gene: -; J gene: TRBJ2-7; clone size: -; CDR3 length: 16; V gene: TRBV3-1/TRBV3-2; CDR3 protein: CASSQYTGTGDYEQYF; CDR3 DNA: TGTGCCAGCAGCCAATATACCGGGACGGGGGACTACGAGCAGTACTTC
D gene: -; J gene: TRBJ2-1; clone size: -; CDR3 length: 17; V gene: TRBV4-2; CDR3 protein: CASSRKMIRAPGNEQFF; CDR3 DNA: TGTGCCAGCAGCCGCAAAATGATCCGCGCACCCGGGAATGAGCAGTTCTTC
D gene: -; J gene: TRBJ2-2; clone size: -; CDR3 length: 12; V gene: TRBV19; CDR3 protein: CATKQGTGELFF; CDR3 DNA: TGTGCCACCAAACAGGGAACCGGGGAGCTGTTTTTT
D gene: TRBD2; J gene: TRBJ2-5; clone size: -; CDR3 length: 16; V gene: TRBV19; CDR3 protein: CASSPRTSGSKETQYF; CDR3 DNA: TGTGCCAGTAGTCCTCGGACTAGCGGGAGTAAAGAGACCCAGTACTTC
D gene: -; J gene: TRBJ2-1; clone size: -; CDR3 length: 15; V gene: TRBV6-4; CDR3 protein: CASSLTGSSYNEQFF; CDR3 DNA: TGTGCCAGCAGTCTTACCGGGAGCTCCTACAATGAGCAGTTCTTC
D gene: -; J gene: TRBJ2-3; clone size: -; CDR3 length: 17; V gene: TRBV5-1; CDR3 protein: CASSLGSAGVITDTQYF; CDR3 DNA: TGCGCCAGCAGCTTAGGTTCAGCGGGCGTGATCACAGATACGCAGTATTTT
D gene: TRBD1; J gene: TRBJ1-2; clone size: -; CDR3 length: 15; V gene: TRBV9; CDR3 protein: CASSEGQGDDYGYTF; CDR3 DNA: TGTGCCAGCAGCGAGGGACAGGGGGACGACTATGGCTACACCTTC
D gene: TRBD1; J gene: TRBJ1-2; clone size: -; CDR3 length: 15; V gene: TRBV7-9; CDR3 protein: CASSPSDRAPYGYTF; CDR3 DNA: TGTGCCAGCAGCCCCTCGGACAGGGCGCCCTATGGCTACACCTTC
D gene: TRBD2; J gene: TRBJ2-2; clone size: -; CDR3 length: 15; V gene: TRBV30; CDR3 protein: CAWSAGLAGPGELFF; CDR3 DNA: TGTGCCTGGAGTGCGGGACTAGCGGGTCCCGGGGAGCTGTTTTTT
D gene: -; J gene: TRBJ1-1; clone size: -; CDR3 length: 14; V gene: TRBV27; CDR3 protein: CASSSLTGDTEAFF; CDR3 DNA: TGTGCCAGCAGTTCCCTCACCGGGGACACTGAAGCTTTCTTT
D gene: TRBD2; J gene: TRBJ2-3; clone size: few; CDR3 length: 15; V gene: TRBV6-4; CDR3 protein: CASKFTSGSTDTQYF; CDR3 DNA: TGTGCCAGCAAATTTACTAGCGGGAGCACAGATACGCAGTATTTT
D gene: TRBD2; J gene: TRBJ2-7; clone size: -; CDR3 length: 13; V gene: TRBV12-3/TRBV12-4; CDR3 protein: CASRLLAGGEQYF; CDR3 DNA: TGTGCCAGCAGATTACTAGCGGGAGGCGAGCAGTACTTC
D gene: -; J gene: TRBJ1-1; clone size: few; CDR3 length: 13; V gene: TRBV19; CDR3 protein: CASSIMAVTEAFF; CDR3 DNA: TGTGCCAGTAGTATCATGGCCGTGACTGAAGCTTTCTTT
D gene: TRBD2; J gene: TRBJ2-7; clone size: -; CDR3 length: 20; V gene: TRBV4-2; CDR3 protein: CASSQGLLAGRLLSSYEQYF; CDR3 DNA: TGTGCCAGCAGCCAGGGGTTACTAGCGGGGCGACTTCTGAGCTCCTACGAGCAGTACTTC
D gene: -; J gene: TRBJ1-1; clone size: -; CDR3 length: 16; V gene: TRBV18; CDR3 protein: CASSNRDGGHTAEAFF; CDR3 DNA: TGTGCCAGCTCAAACAGGGATGGCGGGCATACGGCTGAAGCTTTCTTT
D gene: TRBD2; J gene: TRBJ2-5; clone size: -; CDR3 length: 15; V gene: TRBV4-1; CDR3 protein: CASSQEWGGAGTQYF; CDR3 DNA: TGCGCCAGCAGCCAAGAGTGGGGGGGTGCCGGGACCCAGTACTTC
D gene: -; J gene: TRBJ2-3; clone size: -; CDR3 length: 15; V gene: TRBV11-3; CDR3 protein: CASSPQAGMQATQYF; CDR3 DNA: TGTGCCAGCAGCCCCCAGGCGGGGATGCAGGCAACGCAGTATTTT
D gene: TRBD1; J gene: TRBJ1-2; clone size: -; CDR3 length: 15; V gene: TRBV6-5; CDR3 protein: CASSYPGQGNYGYTF; CDR3 DNA: TGTGCCAGCAGTTACCCGGGACAGGGAAACTATGGCTACACCTTC
D gene: -; J gene: TRBJ1-2; clone size: -; CDR3 length: 14; V gene: TRBV28; CDR3 protein: CASSPGGEAHGYTF; CDR3 DNA: TGTGCCAGCAGTCCGGGCGGGGAAGCCCATGGCTACACCTTC
D gene: TRBD2; J gene: TRBJ2-3; clone size: -; CDR3 length: 17; V gene: TRBV19; CDR3 protein: CASSIDLLAGGPDTQYF; CDR3 DNA: TGTGCCAGTAGTATAGATCTCCTCGCGGGAGGCCCAGATACGCAGTATTTT
D gene: TRBD2; J gene: TRBJ2-7; clone size: -; CDR3 length: 15; V gene: TRBV2; CDR3 protein: CASSGRLAGDTEQYF; CDR3 DNA: TGTGCCAGCAGTGGTCGCCTAGCGGGAGACACCGAGCAGTACTTC
D gene: TRBD1; J gene: TRBJ1-6; clone size: -; CDR3 length: 14; V gene: TRBV18; CDR3 protein: CASSERQGGSPLHF; CDR3 DNA: TGTGCCAGCTCAGAAAGACAGGGAGGTTCACCCCTCCACTTT
D gene: -; J gene: TRBJ1-5; clone size: -; CDR3 length: 15; V gene: TRBV7-8; CDR3 protein: CASSSDRQSNQPQHF; CDR3 DNA: TGTGCCAGCAGCTCCGACAGGCAAAGCAATCAGCCCCAGCATTTT
D gene: TRBD2; J gene: TRBJ2-1; clone size: -; CDR3 length: 17; V gene: TRBV5-8; CDR3 protein: CASSLTSGSSSYNEQFF; CDR3 DNA: TGTGCCAGCAGCTTGACTAGCGGCTCGAGCTCCTACAATGAGCAGTTCTTC
D gene: -; J gene: TRBJ2-1; clone size: -; CDR3 length: 13; V gene: TRBV10-3; CDR3 protein: CAISGQALNEQFF; CDR3 DNA: TGTGCCATCAGTGGACAGGCCCTGAATGAGCAGTTCTTC
D gene: -; J gene: TRBJ1-2; clone size: -; CDR3 length: 14; V gene: TRBV3-1/TRBV3-2; CDR3 protein: CASSHGQLTYGYTF; CDR3 DNA: TGTGCCAGCAGCCACGGACAGCTTACCTATGGCTACACCTTC